The rows below give T cell receptor beta chains drawn from one sample of a study of monozygotic twins with inflammatory bowel disease. TCRdb re-called the 5' RACE reads and gives one entry per CDR3 protein, without DNA. Listed are around 230,000 distinct CDR3 sequences; approximately 1.6% falls within the top ten. The sequenced material came from blood. The receptors originated from a human donor with ulcerative colitis or Crohn's disease, or a healthy co-twin of an affected twin (not recorded which). The CDR3 runs from the conserved cysteine through the conserved F or W.

>TRBJ2-3|TRBV5-1
CASSLAAAVTDTQYF
>TRBJ1-2|TRBV10-3
CATGTVTNYGYTF
>TRBJ2-5|TRBV6-1
CASSELGYQETQYF
>TRBJ1-2|TRBV7-3
CASSLNEGGYGYTF
>TRBJ2-7|TRBV19
CASSAGTGNSYEQYF
>TRBJ2-1|TRBV5-1
CASSLTGTKYADEQFF
>TRBJ1-5|TRBV15
CATSTALAGGSQPQHF
>TRBJ1-2|TRBV5-1
CASSFRDPAEGYTF
>TRBJ1-1|TRBV7-2
CASSLVRGGAFF
>TRBJ2-3|TRBV4-1
CASSQIPGAGTDTQYF
>TRBJ2-7|TRBV12-3/TRBV12-4
CASSTIQGNYEQYF
>TRBJ2-3|TRBV20-1
CSAQGLAGFTDTQYF
>TRBJ1-5|TRBV12-3/TRBV12-4
CASSFQGNNQPQHF
>TRBJ2-5|TRBV11-2
CASSLGSRGGKETQYF
>TRBJ1-1|TRBV18
CASSPGGLSGTEAFF
>TRBJ1-1|TRBV2
CASSLQEHTEAFF
>TRBJ1-3|TRBV20-1
CSARGPGGGNTIYF
>TRBJ1-1|TRBV29-1
CSVEGTAGTEAFF
>TRBJ2-1|TRBV27
CASSSGTGRYNEQFF
>TRBJ1-1|TRBV5-6
CASNRGWAGGYEAFF
>TRBJ2-5|TRBV29-1
CSAPVSLGETQYF
>TRBJ2-1|TRBV29-1
CSVEGLAGASSYNEQFF
>TRBJ2-5|TRBV5-4
CASSLGTQRGETQYF
>TRBJ2-5|TRBV4-1
CASSQGAVELQETQYF
>TRBJ1-6|TRBV10-3
CAMKSTGGSNSPLHF
>TRBJ2-2|TRBV20-1
CSARDPVRPGELFF
>TRBJ2-7|TRBV20-1
CSARDLWEGGAYEQYF
>TRBJ1-4|TRBV7-2
CASSLAGGPNEKLFF
>TRBJ2-2|TRBV11-2
CASSPHRAGVAAGELFF
>TRBJ2-1|TRBV5-1
CASRTGQGPNEQFF
>TRBJ1-3|TRBV5-1
CASSQAGATGNTIYF
>TRBJ2-7|TRBV7-2
CASSFPGTPLGEQYF
>TRBJ2-2|TRBV20-1
CSAPGTSNTGELFF
>TRBJ1-5|TRBV7-9
CASSSQGAPSNQPQHF
>TRBJ1-1|TRBV12-3/TRBV12-4
CASSLEGADTEAFF
>TRBJ2-2|TRBV7-9
CASSNPYSGELFF
>TRBJ1-5|TRBV6-5
CASSNSLVDRGQPQHF
>TRBJ1-4|TRBV12-3/TRBV12-4
CASSFVLNEKLFF
>TRBJ1-3|TRBV5-1
CASSLGDSGNTIYF
>TRBJ1-4|TRBV20-1
CSAPTQGVGGKLFF
>TRBJ2-4|TRBV5-5
CASSLFTGRVVKNIQYF
>TRBJ1-5|TRBV7-2
CASSSWDRGGGQPQHF
>TRBJ1-1|TRBV11-2
CASSLVSSPNTEVFF
>TRBJ2-1|TRBV11-2
CASSLDRRVRNRNEQFF
>TRBJ1-1|TRBV11-3
CASSKTGYEAFF
>TRBJ1-2|TRBV7-9
CASSPPTVANYGYTF
>TRBJ1-1|TRBV12-3/TRBV12-4
CASSLSGFGTEAFF
>TRBJ2-3|TRBV6-1
CASNRQTHSTDTQYF